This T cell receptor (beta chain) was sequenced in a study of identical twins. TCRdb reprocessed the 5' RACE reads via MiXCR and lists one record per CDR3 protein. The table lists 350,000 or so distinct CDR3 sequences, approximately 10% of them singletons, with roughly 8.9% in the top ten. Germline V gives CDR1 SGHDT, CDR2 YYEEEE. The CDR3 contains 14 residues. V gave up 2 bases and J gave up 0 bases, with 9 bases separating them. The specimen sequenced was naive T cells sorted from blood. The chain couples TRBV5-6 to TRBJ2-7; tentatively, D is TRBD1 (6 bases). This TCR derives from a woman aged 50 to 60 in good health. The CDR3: CASSFGTYSYEQYF. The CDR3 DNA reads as TGTGCCAGCAGCTTCGGGACATACTCCTACGAGCAGTACTTC. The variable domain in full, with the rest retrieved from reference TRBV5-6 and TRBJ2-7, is DAGVTQSPTHLIKTRGQQVTLRCSPKSGHDTVSWYQQALGQGPQFIFQYYEEEERQRGNFPDRFSGHQFPNYSSELNVNALLLGDSALYLCASSFGTYSYEQYFGPGTRLTVT.